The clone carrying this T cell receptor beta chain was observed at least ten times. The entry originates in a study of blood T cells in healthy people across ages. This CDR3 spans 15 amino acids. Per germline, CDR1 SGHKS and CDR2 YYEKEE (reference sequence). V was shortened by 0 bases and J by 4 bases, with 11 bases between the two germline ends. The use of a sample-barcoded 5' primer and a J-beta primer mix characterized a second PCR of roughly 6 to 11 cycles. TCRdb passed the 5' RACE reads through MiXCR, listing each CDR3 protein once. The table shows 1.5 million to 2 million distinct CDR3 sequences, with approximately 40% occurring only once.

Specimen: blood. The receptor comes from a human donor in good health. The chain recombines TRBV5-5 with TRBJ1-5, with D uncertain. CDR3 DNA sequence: TGTGCCAGCAGCTTGGGGGCGTACAGTAATCAGCCCCAGCATTTT. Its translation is CASSLGAYSNQPQHF.